The present TCR beta chain was sequenced within a study of blood T cell repertoires in COVID-19. Trimming removed 2 bases at V and 0 bases at J, with 8 bases between. CDR3 length: 16 residues. Germline values: CDR1 SGHAT, CDR2 FQNNGV. The repertoire was sequenced with immunoSEQ multiplex PCR; TCRdb's copy has only in-frame clones and lacks some. The sample includes fewer than 400,000 clones, under 90% of them seen just once. The chain combines TRBV11-2 with TRBJ1-6; D is unresolved. The source of this sequence is a woman in her thirties with COVID-19, enrolled during active disease. The source material was peripheral blood. CDR3 DNA: TGTGCCAGCAGCTTAACTCTTGACTCCTATAATTCACCCCTCCACTTT. Protein sequence: CASSLTLDSYNSPLHF.